These 4 T cell receptor beta chains were all obtained from the same sample, sequenced in a study of T cell changes during pregnancy in multiple sclerosis. Assay used: immunoSEQ multiplex PCR; TCRdb lists only in-frame clones, some missing. The sample shows approximately 61,000 clones, approximately 86% of them seen only once. The sequencing here drew on peripheral blood, taken in the first trimester of pregnancy. The receptors were gathered from a female donor with multiple sclerosis, enrolled in a pregnancy study.

The genes are TRBV7-9 and TRBJ1-4, with D unresolved. Germline V lookup: CDR1 SEHNR, CDR2 FQNEAQ (reference sequence). V lost 4 bases to trimming and J lost 8 bases, with 17 bases between them. CDR3 length: 15 residues. The CDR3 is CASSSRVSPGEKLFF. The CDR3 nucleotides read TGTGCCAGCAGCTCAAGAGTCAGCCCCGGGGAAAAACTGTTTTTT.

V and J are TRBV27 and TRBJ2-3; D is unresolved. The germline gives CDR1 MNHEY, CDR2 SMNVEV (reference sequence). The CDR3 runs to 13 residues. V was clipped by 3 bases and J by 6 bases, with 10 bases between them. The CDR3 here is CASSFPNSDTQYF. The CDR3 DNA reads TGTGCCAGCAGTTTCCCTAATTCCGATACGCAGTATTTT.

The chain links TRBV7-9 to TRBJ2-1; 10 nucleotides align to TRBD2. Trimming at V came to 4 bases and at J to 14 bases, leaving 8 bases not matched to a gene. Germline V gives CDR1 SEHNR, CDR2 FQNEAQ (reference sequence). The length of the CDR3 is 13 residues. CDR3 in amino acids: CASSSIAGGSKFF. The CDR3 region has the DNA TGTGCCAGCAGCTCCATAGCGGGAGGAAGCAAGTTCTTC. The full variable domain, its missing parts supplied by reference TRBV7-9 and TRBJ2-1, is DTGVSQNPRHKITKRGQNVTFRCDPISEHNRLYWYRQTLGQGPEFLTYFQNEAQLEKSRLLSDRFSAERPKGSFSTLEIQRTEQGDSAMYLCASSSIAGGSKFFGPGTRLTVL.

J is TRBJ1-5 and V is TRBV2, with TRBD1 as a possible D gene (6 bases). V lost 3 bases and J lost 7, with 16 bases in between. The CDR3 sequence is 15 residues long. The germline CDR1 and CDR2 sequences are SNHLY and FYNNEI. The DNA of the CDR3 is TGTGCCAGCAGTGACCTCGGACAGTCGTGGCAGCCCCAGCATTTT. Translated, it gives CASSDLGQSWQPQHF.